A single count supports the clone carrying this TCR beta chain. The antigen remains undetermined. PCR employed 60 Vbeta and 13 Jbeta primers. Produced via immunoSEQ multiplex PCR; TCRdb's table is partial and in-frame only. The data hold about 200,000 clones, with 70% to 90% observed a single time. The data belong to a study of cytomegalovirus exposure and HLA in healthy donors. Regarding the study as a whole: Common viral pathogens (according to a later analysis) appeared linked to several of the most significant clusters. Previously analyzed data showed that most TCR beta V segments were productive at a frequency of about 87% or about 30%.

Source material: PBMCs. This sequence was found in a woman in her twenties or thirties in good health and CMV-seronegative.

DNA of the CDR3: TGTGCCAGCAGTTCCTTAGACAGGGCGGGCGAGCAGTACTTC. It encodes CASSSLDRAGEQYF. V gene TRBV27 combines with J gene TRBJ2-7; 7 bases fit TRBD1. The CDR3 totals 14 residues. Trimming took 4 bases from V and 6 from J; bases not matched to a gene: 9. Germline loops: CDR1 MNHEY, CDR2 SMNVEV (reference sequence).